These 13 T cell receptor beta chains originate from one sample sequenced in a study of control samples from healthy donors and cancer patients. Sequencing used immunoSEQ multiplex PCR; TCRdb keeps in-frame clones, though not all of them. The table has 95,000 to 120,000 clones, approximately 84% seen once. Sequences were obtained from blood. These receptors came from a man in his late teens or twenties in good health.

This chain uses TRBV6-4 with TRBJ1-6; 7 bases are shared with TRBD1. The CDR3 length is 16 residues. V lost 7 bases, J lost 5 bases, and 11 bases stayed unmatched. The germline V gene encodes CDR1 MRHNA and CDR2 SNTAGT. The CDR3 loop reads CASTHPNGQDNSPLHF. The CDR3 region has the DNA TGTGCCAGCACCCACCCGAACGGACAGGATAATTCACCCCTCCACTTT.

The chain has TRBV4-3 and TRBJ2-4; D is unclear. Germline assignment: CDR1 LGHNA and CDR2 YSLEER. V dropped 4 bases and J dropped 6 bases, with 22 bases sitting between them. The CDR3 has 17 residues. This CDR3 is CASSPEPTALKGNIQYF. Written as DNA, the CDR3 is TGCGCCAGCAGCCCCGAACCAACAGCACTCAAGGGAAACATTCAGTACTTC.

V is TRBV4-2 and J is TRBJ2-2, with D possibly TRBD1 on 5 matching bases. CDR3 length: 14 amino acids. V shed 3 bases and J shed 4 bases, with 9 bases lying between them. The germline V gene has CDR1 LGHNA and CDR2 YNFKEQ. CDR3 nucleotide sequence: TGTGCCAGCAGCCAGGGGCACCTCACCGGGGAGCTGTTTTTT. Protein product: CASSQGHLTGELFF.

In DNA, the CDR3 is TGTGCCAGCAGTTTATTTGGCGTGAACACTGAAGCTTTCTTT. Its translation: CASSLFGVNTEAFF. The rearrangement joins TRBV27 to TRBJ1-1; no firm D call. V gave up 1 base and J gave up 0 bases, with 6 bases separating them. CDR1 and CDR2 (germline): MNHEY, SMNVEV (reference sequence). CDR3 length: 14 residues.

CDR3 protein: CASSAAPGHEAFF. As DNA, the CDR3 is TGTGCCAGCAGTGCCGCCCCGGGGCATGAAGCTTTCTTT. This rearrangement joins TRBV25-1 to TRBJ1-1; tentatively, D is TRBD1 (5 bases). The CDR3 loop spans 13 amino acids. Germline CDR1 reads MGHDK; CDR2 reads SYGVNS. The V end lost 4 bases, the J end lost 7 bases, and 13 bases lay between the germline ends.

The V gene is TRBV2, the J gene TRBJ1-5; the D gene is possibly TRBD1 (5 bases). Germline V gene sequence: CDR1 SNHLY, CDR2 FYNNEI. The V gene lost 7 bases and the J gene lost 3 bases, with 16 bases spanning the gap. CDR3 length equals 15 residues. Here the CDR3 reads CASTGGWVTNQPQHF. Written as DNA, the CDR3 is TGTGCCAGCACCGGGGGTTGGGTTACCAATCAGCCCCAGCATTTT. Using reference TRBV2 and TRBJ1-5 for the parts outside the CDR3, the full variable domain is EPEVTQTPSHQVTQMGQEVILRCVPISNHLYFYWYRQILGQKVEFLVSFYNNEISEKSEIFDDQFSVERPDGSNFTLKIRSTKLEDSAMYFCASTGGWVTNQPQHFGDGTRLSIL.

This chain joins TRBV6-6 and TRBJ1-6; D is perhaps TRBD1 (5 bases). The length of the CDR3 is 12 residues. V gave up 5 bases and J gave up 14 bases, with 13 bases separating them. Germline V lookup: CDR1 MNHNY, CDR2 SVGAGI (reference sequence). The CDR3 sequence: CASSTTESTLHF. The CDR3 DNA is TGTGCCAGCAGTACGACAGAATCCACCCTCCACTTT.

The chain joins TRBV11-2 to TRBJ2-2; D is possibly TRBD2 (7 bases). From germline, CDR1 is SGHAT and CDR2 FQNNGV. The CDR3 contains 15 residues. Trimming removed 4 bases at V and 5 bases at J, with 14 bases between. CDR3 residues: CASSYGGRRTGELFF. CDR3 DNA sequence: TGTGCCAGCAGCTACGGGGGGCGTAGAACCGGGGAGCTGTTTTTT.

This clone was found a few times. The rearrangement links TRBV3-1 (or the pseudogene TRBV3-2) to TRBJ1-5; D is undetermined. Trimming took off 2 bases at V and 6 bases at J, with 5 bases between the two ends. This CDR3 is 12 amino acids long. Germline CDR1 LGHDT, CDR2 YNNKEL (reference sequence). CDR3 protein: CASSQLGQPQHF. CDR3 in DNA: TGTGCCAGCAGCCAATTAGGTCAGCCCCAGCATTTT.

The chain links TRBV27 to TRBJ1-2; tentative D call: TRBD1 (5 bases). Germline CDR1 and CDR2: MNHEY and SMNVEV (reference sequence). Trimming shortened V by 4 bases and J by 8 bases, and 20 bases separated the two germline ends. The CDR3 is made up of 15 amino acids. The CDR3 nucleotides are TGTGCCAGCAGTTCTCTAGGCAGCCAGGGAAAGGGCTACACCTTC. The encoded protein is CASSSLGSQGKGYTF.

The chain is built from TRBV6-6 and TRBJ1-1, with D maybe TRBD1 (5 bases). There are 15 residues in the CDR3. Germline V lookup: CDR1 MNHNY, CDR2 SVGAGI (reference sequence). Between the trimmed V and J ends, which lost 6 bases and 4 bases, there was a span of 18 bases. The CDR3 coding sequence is TGTGCCAGCAGAGGGGAGCTAGTGCGGAGCACTGAAGCTTTCTTT. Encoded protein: CASRGELVRSTEAFF.

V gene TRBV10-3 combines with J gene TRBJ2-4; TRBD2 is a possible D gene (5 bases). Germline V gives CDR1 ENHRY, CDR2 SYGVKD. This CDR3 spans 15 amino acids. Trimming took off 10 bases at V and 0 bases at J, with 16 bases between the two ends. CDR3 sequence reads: CATSGENIAKNIQYF. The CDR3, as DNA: TGTGCCACCAGCGGAGAGAATATAGCCAAAAACATTCAGTACTTC.

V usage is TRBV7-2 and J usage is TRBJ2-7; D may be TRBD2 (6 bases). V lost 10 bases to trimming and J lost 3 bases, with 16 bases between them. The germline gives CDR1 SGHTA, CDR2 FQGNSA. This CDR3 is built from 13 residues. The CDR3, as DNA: TGTGCCATCGGGACTCCCAACAGCTACGAGCAGTACTTC. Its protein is CAIGTPNSYEQYF.